The 29 T cell receptor beta chains reported below all come from one sample, sequenced in a study of T cell responses to AZD1222 COVID-19 vaccine. Sequencing was performed with immunoSEQ multiplex PCR; in TCRdb, only in-frame clones are kept and a portion is missing. This sample has about 120,000 clones, with approximately 91% found just once. The sequencing used peripheral blood, collected on day 0 of AZD1222 vaccination. These receptors were obtained from an adult in good health.

The gene calls are TRBV27 and TRBJ2-1; D is tentatively TRBD1 or TRBD2 (6 bases each). The V gene's germline CDR1 is MNHEY and CDR2 SMNVEV (reference sequence). The CDR3 consists of 14 residues. Trimming took off 2 bases at V and 3 bases at J, with 8 bases between the two ends. CDR3 sequence: CASSLGGLYNEQFF. CDR3 bases: TGTGCCAGCAGTTTAGGGGGGCTCTACAATGAGCAGTTCTTC.

The chain employs TRBV6-1 and TRBJ1-6; D ambiguous. V lost 3 bases to trimming and J lost 4 bases, with 10 bases between them. CDR1 and CDR2 (germline): MNHNS, SASEGT. There are 15 residues in the CDR3. CDR3 DNA sequence: TGTGCCAGCAGTGAGCACGGCTCTTATAATTCACCCCTCCACTTT. As protein: CASSEHGSYNSPLHF.

The chain joins TRBV6-5 to TRBJ1-4; D not certain. The CDR3 covers 12 residues. Germline V gene lookup returns CDR1 MNHEY and CDR2 SVGAGI. The V end was cut by 5 bases, the J end by 8 bases, with 9 bases between. As DNA, the CDR3 is TGTGCCAGCAGTACAACGGGCGAAAAACTGTTTTTT. It translates to CASSTTGEKLFF.

The chain is built from TRBV19 and TRBJ1-2; possibly TRBD1 for D (5 bases). Germline V gene data show CDR1 as LNHDA and CDR2 as SQIVND (reference sequence). The CDR3 runs to 13 residues. V was cut by 6 bases and J by 4 bases, with 12 bases left in between. The CDR3, as DNA: TGTGCCAGTAGCCCGACAGACCTCTATGGCTACACCTTC. This encodes CASSPTDLYGYTF. The full variable domain, in which reference TRBV19 and TRBJ1-2 provide the parts outside the CDR3, is DGGITQSPKYLFRKEGQNVTLSCEQNLNHDAMYWYRQDPGQGLRLIYYSQIVNDFQKGDIAEGYSVSREKKESFPLTVTSAQKNPTAFYLCASSPTDLYGYTFGSGTRLTVV.

The genes are TRBV30 and TRBJ1-4; D perhaps matches TRBD1 (5 bases). Germline V gives CDR1 GTSNPN, CDR2 SVGIG (reference sequence). The CDR3 is 14 amino acids. Trimming left V 0 bases short and J 3 bases short, with 8 bases between. CDR3 amino acids: CAWSVLGANEKLFF. The DNA of the CDR3 is TGTGCCTGGAGTGTATTAGGGGCTAATGAAAAACTGTTTTTT. The whole variable domain, remainder taken from reference TRBV30 and TRBJ1-4, is SQTIHQWPATLVQPVGSPLSLECTVEGTSNPNLYWYRQAAGRGLQLLFYSVGIGQISSEVPQNLSASRPQDRQFILSSKKLLLSDSGFYLCAWSVLGANEKLFFGSGTQLSVL.

This rearrangement joins TRBV4-3 to TRBJ1-2; weak D call: TRBD1 (5 bases). The V end was cut by 8 bases, the J end by 8 bases, with 30 bases between. The CDR3 loop spans 17 amino acids. Germline CDR1 LGHNA, CDR2 YSLEER. CDR3 sequence (DNA): TGCGCCAGCTCCCGGTCAAACATACCACAGGAATCGAGGGGCTACACCTTC. Its translation: CASSRSNIPQESRGYTF.

The chain links TRBV10-3 to TRBJ2-3; no clear D gene. The CDR3 spans 15 residues. V was trimmed by 3 bases and J by 0 bases, leaving 10 bases between them. The germline CDR1 and CDR2 sequences are ENHRY and SYGVKD. In DNA, the CDR3 is TGTGCCATCAGTGATGGGTTTTTTAGCACAGATACGCAGTATTTT. Protein product: CAISDGFFSTDTQYF.

This clone was detected only once. This chain links TRBV5-1 with TRBJ1-5; weak D call: TRBD1 (5 bases). V gave up 4 bases and J gave up 5 bases, with 16 bases separating them. This CDR3 has 15 amino acids. Per germline, CDR1 SGHRS and CDR2 YFSETQ. CDR3 DNA: TGCGCCAGCAGCCCGGACACCGGGCAGGATCAGCCCCAGCATTTT. Translation gives CASSPDTGQDQPQHF.

Only a few counts were recorded for this clone. The chain uses TRBV6-1 and TRBJ2-3; 8 nucleotides match TRBD2. Germline V lookup: CDR1 MNHNS, CDR2 SASEGT. Trimming at V came to 3 bases and at J to 6 bases, leaving 8 bases not matched to a gene. The CDR3 covers 15 residues. The CDR3 nucleotides are TGTGCCAGCAGTGAGGTTGCGGGGGGTTTCGATACGCAGTATTTT. Its translation is CASSEVAGGFDTQYF.

CDR3: CASSFLFYSNQPQHF. The CDR3 DNA reads TGTGCCAGTAGTTTCCTTTTTTATAGCAATCAGCCCCAGCATTTT. The V call is TRBV19, the J call TRBJ1-5; D gene ambiguous. The CDR3 runs 15 residues. Germline assignment: CDR1 LNHDA and CDR2 SQIVND (reference sequence). V was shortened by 5 bases and J by 0 bases, with 11 bases between the two germline ends.

The gene calls are TRBV7-6 and TRBJ1-5; no definite D call. Germline CDR1 SGHVS, CDR2 FNYEAQ. V lost 2 bases and J 3 bases, leaving 11 bases between the germline ends. The CDR3 loop spans 15 amino acids. DNA of the CDR3: TGTGCCAGCAGCTTATACCCAGGTGCCAATCAGCCCCAGCATTTT. Translated, it gives CASSLYPGANQPQHF.

The chain joins TRBV11-2 to TRBJ2-5, with TRBD1 matching over 8 bases. The CDR3 contains 19 residues. The junction had 21 bases not matched to a gene; V was cut back by 4 bases and J by 5 bases. CDR1 and CDR2 from the germline V gene are SGHAT and FQNNGV. CDR3 sequence: CASSSGQGGTLGFFETQYF. The CDR3 DNA sequence: TGTGCCAGCAGCTCTGGACAGGGAGGAACACTAGGTTTTTTTGAGACCCAGTACTTC. Looking up the rest from reference TRBV11-2 and TRBJ2-5 gives the full variable domain: EAGVAQSPRYKIIEKRQSVAFWCNPISGHATLYWYQQILGQGPKLLIQFQNNGVVDDSQLPKDRFSAERLKGVDSTLKIQPAKLEDSAVYLCASSSGQGGTLGFFETQYFGPGTRLLVL.

This clone was seen once. The chain uses TRBV2 and TRBJ2-3; D is undetermined. V was shortened by 8 bases and J by 3 bases, with 6 bases between the two germline ends. CDR3 length: 11 amino acids. From germline, CDR1 is SNHLY and CDR2 FYNNEI. The chain's CDR3 is CASQGTDTQYF. DNA for the CDR3: TGTGCCAGCCAAGGAACAGATACGCAGTATTTT.

The chain recombines TRBV4-1 with TRBJ2-1, with D perhaps TRBD1 or TRBD2 (5 bases each). The V and J ends lost 4 bases and 6 bases respectively, with 22 bases between them. The germline gives CDR1 MGHRA, CDR2 YSYEKL. The CDR3 length is 17 residues. CDR3 nucleotides: TGCGCCAGCAGCCTAGCCTCCGGGACCCGGGGCCTCAATGAGCAGTTCTTC. As protein: CASSLASGTRGLNEQFF.

This rearrangement joins TRBV2 to TRBJ1-2; 8 nucleotides match TRBD1. Per the germline V gene, CDR1 is SNHLY and CDR2 is FYNNEI. The trim removed 3 bases at V and 3 bases at J, leaving 3 bases unmatched. The CDR3 is made up of 14 amino acids. In nucleotides, the CDR3 is TGTGCCAGCAGTGAGTACAGGGGGGACTATGGCTACACCTTC. As protein: CASSEYRGDYGYTF.

The V call is TRBV18, the J call TRBJ2-7; weak D call: TRBD2 (6 bases). Germline-derived CDR1 and CDR2 are KGHSH and LQKENI. The CDR3 has 13 residues. V was clipped by 6 bases and J by 6 bases, with 15 bases between them. As DNA, the CDR3 is TGTGCCAGCTCTCGAGGACTACCCTTCGAGCAGTACTTC. The encoded protein is CASSRGLPFEQYF.

The CDR3 reads CASSLAGRQTYNEQFF. The CDR3 DNA reads TGTGCCAGCAGCTTAGCGGGTAGGCAGACCTACAATGAGCAGTTCTTC. This chain uses TRBV7-6 with TRBJ2-1; D gene unclear. V gave up 0 bases and J gave up 2 bases, with 11 bases separating them. The CDR3 has 16 amino acids. Germline V lookup: CDR1 SGHVS, CDR2 FNYEAQ. Filled out from reference TRBV7-6 and TRBJ2-1, the complete variable domain reads GAGVSQSPRYKVTKRGQDVALRCDPISGHVSLYWYRQALGQGPEFLTYFNYEAQQDKSGLPNDRFSAERPEGSISTLTIQRTEQRDSAMYRCASSLAGRQTYNEQFFGPGTRLTVL.

This rearrangement joins TRBV9 to TRBJ2-3; tentatively, D is TRBD2 (8 bases). Trimming stripped 4 bases from V and 3 bases from J, with 18 bases between. The V gene's germline CDR1 is SGDLS and CDR2 YYNGEE. This CDR3 is 16 amino acids long. The CDR3 protein is CASSPGRDSLTDTQYF. The CDR3 DNA sequence: TGTGCCAGCAGCCCCGGGAGGGACAGCCTAACAGATACGCAGTATTTT.

The chain is built from TRBV29-1 and TRBJ1-1; possible D gene TRBD1, 5 bases. CDR1 is SQVTM, CDR2 ANQGSEA, per germline. The CDR3 is 11 amino acids. Trimming took 3 bases from V and 7 from J, leaving 9 bases between them. CDR3 residues: CSVEGQGEAFF. CDR3 sequence (DNA): TGCAGCGTTGAGGGCCAGGGTGAAGCTTTCTTT.

V gene TRBV30 combines with J gene TRBJ2-7; no clear D. Trimming cost V 5 bases and J 4 bases, with 9 bases left between them. The CDR3 has 11 amino acids. The germline V gene has CDR1 GTSNPN and CDR2 SVGIG (reference sequence). The CDR3 region is CAWAPSYEQYF. The CDR3 nucleotides are TGTGCCTGGGCTCCCAGTTACGAGCAGTACTTC.

The V gene is TRBV12-5, the J gene TRBJ1-6; the D is unclear. V dropped 6 bases and J dropped 8 bases, with 11 bases sitting between them. The CDR3 has 13 amino acids. Germline V gene data show CDR1 as LGHNT and CDR2 as FRNRAP. Written as DNA, the CDR3 is TGTGCTAGTGGCTACCGGTCGGATTCACCCCTCCACTTT. Its protein is CASGYRSDSPLHF.

This clone was seen once. V and J are TRBV6-5 and TRBJ2-7; no firm D call. Trimming stripped 6 bases from V and 1 base from J, with 10 bases between. The germline CDR1 and CDR2 sequences are MNHEY and SVGAGI. The CDR3 has 13 amino acids. CDR3 bases: TGTGCCAGCAGCCCCTTCGAGTCCTACGAGCAGTACTTC. This codes for CASSPFESYEQYF.

J is TRBJ2-1 and V is TRBV10-1; 9 positions match TRBD2. Germline loops: CDR1 WNHNN, CDR2 SYGVQD (reference sequence). This CDR3 spans 17 amino acids. V lost 3 bases to trimming and J lost 0 bases; unmatched junction nucleotides: 6. This CDR3 is CASSDKRGESSYNEQFF. CDR3 in DNA: TGCGCCAGCAGTGACAAGCGGGGGGAAAGCTCCTACAATGAGCAGTTCTTC.

This sequence joins TRBV1 and TRBJ2-7. TRBV1 represents a pseudogene. This CDR3 is built from 16 residues. CDR3 nucleotides: TGCACCAGCAGCCAAGAAACCGGATTCCTAACCTACGAGCAGTACTTC. This sequence encodes CTSSQETGFLTYEQYF.

The chain couples TRBV30 to TRBJ2-6; D is ambiguous. The CDR3 has 15 amino acids. V was trimmed by 1 base and J by 1 base, leaving 8 bases between them. The germline V gene encodes CDR1 GTSNPN and CDR2 SVGIG (reference sequence). This chain's CDR3 is CAWSGIRSGANVLTF. The CDR3 DNA is TGTGCCTGGAGTGGGATAAGGTCTGGGGCCAACGTCCTGACTTTC.

This chain links TRBV5-1 with TRBJ2-1, with D maybe TRBD2 (6 bases). Looked up from germline, CDR1 is SGHRS and CDR2 is YFSETQ. V was clipped by 1 base and J by 4 bases, with 9 bases between them. This CDR3 comprises 14 residues. The CDR3 region is CASSLQDYYNEQFF. CDR3 in DNA: TGCGCCAGCAGCTTGCAGGACTATTACAATGAGCAGTTCTTC.

The chain links TRBV9 to TRBJ2-2; D not resolved. V lost 0 bases, J lost 7 bases, and 4 bases lay in between. The CDR3 is 12 amino acids. The V gene's germline CDR1 is SGDLS and CDR2 YYNGEE. The CDR3 DNA reads TGTGCCAGCAGCGTAGATATCGGGGAGCTGTTTTTT. It specifies CASSVDIGELFF.

The chain joins TRBV5-1 to TRBJ2-2, with D unclear. CDR3 length equals 13 residues. CDR1 SGHRS and CDR2 YFSETQ come from the germline V gene. V gave up 7 bases and J gave up 0 bases, with 7 bases separating them. CDR3 residues: CASAQPNTGELFF. For the CDR3, the DNA is TGCGCCAGCGCCCAGCCGAACACCGGGGAGCTGTTTTTT.

This clone has only a few counts. The chain links TRBV7-8 to TRBJ2-3; D uncertain. This CDR3 comprises 18 residues. V was pared by 1 base and J by 4 bases, with 21 bases between. Germline-derived CDR1 and CDR2 are SGHVS and FQNEAQ. The CDR3 sequence: CASSLDGLDSNRPDTQYF. CDR3 nucleotide sequence: TGTGCCAGCAGCTTAGATGGCCTGGATTCGAACCGACCAGATACGCAGTATTTT.